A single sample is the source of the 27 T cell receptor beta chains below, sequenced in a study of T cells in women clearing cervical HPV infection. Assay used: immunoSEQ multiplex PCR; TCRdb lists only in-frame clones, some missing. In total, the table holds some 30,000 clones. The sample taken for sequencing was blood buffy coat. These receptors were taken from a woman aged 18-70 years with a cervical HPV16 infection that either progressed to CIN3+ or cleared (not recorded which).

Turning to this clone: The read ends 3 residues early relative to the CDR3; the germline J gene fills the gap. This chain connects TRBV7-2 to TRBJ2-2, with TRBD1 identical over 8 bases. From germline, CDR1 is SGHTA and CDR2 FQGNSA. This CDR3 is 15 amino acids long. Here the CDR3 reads CASSSRQGLNSPLFF. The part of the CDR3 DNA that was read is TGTGCCAGCAGCTCTAGACAGGGGTTAAATTCACCG.

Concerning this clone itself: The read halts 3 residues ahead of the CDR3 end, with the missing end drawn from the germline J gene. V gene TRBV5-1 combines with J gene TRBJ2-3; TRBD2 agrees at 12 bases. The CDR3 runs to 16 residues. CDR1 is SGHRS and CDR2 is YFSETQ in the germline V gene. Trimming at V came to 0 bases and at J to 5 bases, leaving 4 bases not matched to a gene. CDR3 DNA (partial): TGCGCCAGCAGCTTGGGACTAGCGGGAGTTTTAGATACG. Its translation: CASSLGLAGVLDT. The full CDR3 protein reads CASSLGLAGVLDTQYF.

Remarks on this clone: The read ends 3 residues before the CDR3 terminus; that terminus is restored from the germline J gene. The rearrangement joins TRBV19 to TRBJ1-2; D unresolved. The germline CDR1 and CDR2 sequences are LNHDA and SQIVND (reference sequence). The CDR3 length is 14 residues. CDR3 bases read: TGTGCCAGTAGTATTGGGCTGAATTCCTACGAC. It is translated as CASSIGLNSYD. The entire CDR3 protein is CASSIGLNSYDYTF.

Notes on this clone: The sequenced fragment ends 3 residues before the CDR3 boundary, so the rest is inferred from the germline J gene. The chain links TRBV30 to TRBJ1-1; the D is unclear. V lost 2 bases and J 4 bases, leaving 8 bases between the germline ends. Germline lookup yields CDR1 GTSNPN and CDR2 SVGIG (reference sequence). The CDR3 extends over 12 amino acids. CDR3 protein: CAWSYGPTEAFF. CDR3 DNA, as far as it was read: TGTGCCTGGAGTTATGGGCCCACTGAA.

CDR3 loop: CASSLAGVLGTEAFF. Partial CDR3 DNA: TGTGCCAGCAGCTTAGCCGGGGTCTTGGGCACTGAA. The rearrangement joins TRBV7-2 to TRBJ1-1; D is ambiguous. The CDR3 end lies 3 residues beyond the end of the read and is filled in from the germline J gene. Per the germline V gene, CDR1 is SGHTA and CDR2 is FQGNSA. The CDR3 consists of 15 residues. V was shortened by 0 bases and J by 4 bases, with 12 bases between the two germline ends. The entire variable domain, with the rest obtained from reference TRBV7-2 and TRBJ1-1, is as follows: GAGVSQSPSNKVTEKGKDVELRCDPISGHTALYWYRQSLGQGLEFLIYFQGNSAPDKSGLPSDRFSAERTGGSVSTLTIQRTQQEDSAVYLCASSLAGVLGTEAFFGQGTRLTVV.

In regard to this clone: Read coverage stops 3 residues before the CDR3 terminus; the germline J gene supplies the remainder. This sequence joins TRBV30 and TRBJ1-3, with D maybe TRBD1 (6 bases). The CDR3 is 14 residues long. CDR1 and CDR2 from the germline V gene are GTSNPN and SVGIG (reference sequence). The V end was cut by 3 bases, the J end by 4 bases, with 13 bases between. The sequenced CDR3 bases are TGTGCCTGGAGCCAAGGGGGTTGGGGAAACACC. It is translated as CAWSQGGWGNT. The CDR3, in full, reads CAWSQGGWGNTIYF.

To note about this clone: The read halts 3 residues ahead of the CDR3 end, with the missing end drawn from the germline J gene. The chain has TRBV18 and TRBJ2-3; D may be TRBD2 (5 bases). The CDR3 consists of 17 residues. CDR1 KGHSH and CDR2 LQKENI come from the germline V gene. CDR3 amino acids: CASSPAGSARGQETQYF. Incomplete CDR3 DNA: TGTGCCAGCTCACCAGCGGGTAGTGCACGAGGGCAAGAGACG.

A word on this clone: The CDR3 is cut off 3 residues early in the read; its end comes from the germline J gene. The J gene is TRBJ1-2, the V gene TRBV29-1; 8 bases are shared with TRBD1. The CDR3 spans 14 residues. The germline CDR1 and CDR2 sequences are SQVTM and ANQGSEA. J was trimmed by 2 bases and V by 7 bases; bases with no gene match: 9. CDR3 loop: CSAAERQGNYGYTF. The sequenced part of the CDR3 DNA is TGCAGCGCCGCAGAACGACAGGGGAACTATGGC.

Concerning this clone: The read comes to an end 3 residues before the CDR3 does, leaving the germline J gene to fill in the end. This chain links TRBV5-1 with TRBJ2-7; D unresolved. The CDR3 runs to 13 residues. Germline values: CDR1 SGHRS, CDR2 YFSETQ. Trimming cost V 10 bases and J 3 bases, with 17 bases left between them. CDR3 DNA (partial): TGCGCCGGCGACACACCGCCGCTCTACGAG. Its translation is CAGDTPPLYE. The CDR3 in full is CAGDTPPLYEQYF.

CDR3 bases read: TGTGCCAGCAGCGGGGGGAACCAAGAGACC. This sequence encodes CASSGGNQET. The CDR3 reads in full as CASSGGNQETQYF. The chain couples TRBV28 to TRBJ2-5, with 7 bases aligning to TRBD2. The read ends 3 residues shy of where the CDR3 ends; the end is completed using the germline J gene. The V gene end was trimmed by 6 bases and the J gene end by 0 bases; junction bases not matched to a gene: 1. CDR1 and CDR2 from the germline V gene are MDHEN and SYDVKM. This CDR3 contains 13 residues.

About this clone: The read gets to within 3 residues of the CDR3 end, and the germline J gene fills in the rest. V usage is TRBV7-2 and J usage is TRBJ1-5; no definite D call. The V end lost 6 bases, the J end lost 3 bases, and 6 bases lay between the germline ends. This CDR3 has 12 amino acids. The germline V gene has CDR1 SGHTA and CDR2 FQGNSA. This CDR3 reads CASSTYNQPQHF. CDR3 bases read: TGTGCCAGCAGTACATACAATCAGCCC.

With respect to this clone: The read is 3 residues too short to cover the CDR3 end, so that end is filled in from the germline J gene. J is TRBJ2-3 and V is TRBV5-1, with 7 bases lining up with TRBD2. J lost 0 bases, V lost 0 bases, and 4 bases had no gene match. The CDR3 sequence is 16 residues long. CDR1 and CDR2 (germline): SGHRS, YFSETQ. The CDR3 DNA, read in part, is TGCGCCAGCAGCTTGGGCGTTAGCGGGAGCACAGATACG. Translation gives CASSLGVSGSTDT. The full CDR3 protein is CASSLGVSGSTDTQYF.

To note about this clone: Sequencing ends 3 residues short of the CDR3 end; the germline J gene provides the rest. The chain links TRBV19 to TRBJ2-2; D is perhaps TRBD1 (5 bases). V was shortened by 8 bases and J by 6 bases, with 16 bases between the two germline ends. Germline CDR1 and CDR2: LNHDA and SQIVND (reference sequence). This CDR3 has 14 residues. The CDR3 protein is CASFSGMDPGELFF. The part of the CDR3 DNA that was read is TGTGCCAGTTTTTCAGGGATGGATCCCGGGGAG.

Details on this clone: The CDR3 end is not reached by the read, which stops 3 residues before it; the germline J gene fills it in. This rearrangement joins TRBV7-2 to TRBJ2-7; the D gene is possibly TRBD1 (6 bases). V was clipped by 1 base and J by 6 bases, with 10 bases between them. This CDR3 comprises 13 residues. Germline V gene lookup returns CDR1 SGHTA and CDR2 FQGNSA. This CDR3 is CASSLDREREQYF. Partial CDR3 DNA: TGTGCCAGCAGCTTAGACAGGGAACGCGAG.

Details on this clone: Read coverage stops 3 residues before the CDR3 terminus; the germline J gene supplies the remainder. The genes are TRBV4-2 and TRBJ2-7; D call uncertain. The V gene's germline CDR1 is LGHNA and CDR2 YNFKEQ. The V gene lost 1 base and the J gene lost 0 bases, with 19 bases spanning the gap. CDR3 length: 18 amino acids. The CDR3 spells CASSQVQLSRSTSYEQYF. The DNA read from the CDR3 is TGTGCCAGCAGCCAAGTTCAATTGTCCAGGTCAACCTCCTACGAG.

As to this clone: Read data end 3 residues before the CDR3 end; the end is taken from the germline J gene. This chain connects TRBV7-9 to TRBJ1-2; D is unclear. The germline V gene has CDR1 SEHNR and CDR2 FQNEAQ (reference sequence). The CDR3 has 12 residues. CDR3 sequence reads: CASSLDYNDYTF. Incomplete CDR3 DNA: TGTGCCAGCAGCTTAGACTACAATGAC. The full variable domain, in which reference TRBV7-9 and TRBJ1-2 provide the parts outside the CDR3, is DTGVSQNPRHKITKRGQNVTFRCDPISEHNRLYWYRQTLGQGPEFLTYFQNEAQLEKSRLLSDRFSAERPKGSFSTLEIQRTEQGDSAMYLCASSLDYNDYTFGSGTRLTVV.

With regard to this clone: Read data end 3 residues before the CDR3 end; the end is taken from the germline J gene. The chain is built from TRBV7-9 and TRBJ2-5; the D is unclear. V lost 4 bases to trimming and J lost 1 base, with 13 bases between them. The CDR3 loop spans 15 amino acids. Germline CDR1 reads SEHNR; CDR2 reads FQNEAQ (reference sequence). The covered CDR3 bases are TGTGCCAGCAGCTCAGCACTTTCTTTCCAAGAGACC. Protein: CASSSALSFQET. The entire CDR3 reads CASSSALSFQETQYF.

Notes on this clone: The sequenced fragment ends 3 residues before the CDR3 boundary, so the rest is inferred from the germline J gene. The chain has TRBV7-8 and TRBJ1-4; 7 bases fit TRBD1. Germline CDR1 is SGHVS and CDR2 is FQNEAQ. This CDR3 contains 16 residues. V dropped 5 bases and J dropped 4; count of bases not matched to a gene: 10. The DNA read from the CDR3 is TGTGCCAGCAGCCCCACCGCGGGACAGAGTAATGAAAAA. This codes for CASSPTAGQSNEK. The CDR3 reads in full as CASSPTAGQSNEKLFF.

The CDR3 bases that were read are TGCAGTGCTAGAGCCCCTGACAGGAGGTACGAG. Protein product: CSARAPDRRYE. The CDR3 reads in full as CSARAPDRRYEQYF. The genes are TRBV20-1 and TRBJ2-7, with D tentatively TRBD1 (6 bases). The read halts 3 residues ahead of the CDR3 end, with the missing end drawn from the germline J gene. With 1 base removed from V and 4 bases from J, the gap between germline ends came to 14 bases. The CDR3 spans 14 residues. Per germline, CDR1 DFQATT and CDR2 SNEGSKA (reference sequence).

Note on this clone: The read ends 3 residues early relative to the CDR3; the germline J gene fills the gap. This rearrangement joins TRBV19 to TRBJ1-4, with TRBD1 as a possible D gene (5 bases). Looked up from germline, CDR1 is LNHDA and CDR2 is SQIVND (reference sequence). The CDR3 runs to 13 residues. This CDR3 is CASSTYGANVLFF. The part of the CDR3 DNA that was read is TGTGCCAGTAGTACCTATGGGGCCAACGTA.

The sequenced CDR3 bases are TGTGCCAGCAGCTCAGGGGGACAGCCC. Translation: CASSSGGQP. The full-length CDR3 reads as CASSSGGQPQHF. This chain connects TRBV5-6 to TRBJ1-5, with 7 bases fitting TRBD1. The read terminates 3 residues before the CDR3 end, so the remaining end is supplied by the germline J gene. The V gene end was trimmed by 3 bases and the J gene end by 7 bases; junction bases not matched to a gene: 1. Germline lookup yields CDR1 SGHDT and CDR2 YYEEEE. The CDR3 runs to 12 residues.

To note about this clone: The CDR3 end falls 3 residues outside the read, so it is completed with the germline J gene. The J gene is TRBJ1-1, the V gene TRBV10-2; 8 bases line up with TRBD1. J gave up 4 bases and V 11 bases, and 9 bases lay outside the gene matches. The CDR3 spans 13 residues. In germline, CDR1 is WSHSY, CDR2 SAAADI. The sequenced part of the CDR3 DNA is TGCGCCGGGATGACAGGGGATCTCACTGAA. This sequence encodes CAGMTGDLTE. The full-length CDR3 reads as CAGMTGDLTEAFF.

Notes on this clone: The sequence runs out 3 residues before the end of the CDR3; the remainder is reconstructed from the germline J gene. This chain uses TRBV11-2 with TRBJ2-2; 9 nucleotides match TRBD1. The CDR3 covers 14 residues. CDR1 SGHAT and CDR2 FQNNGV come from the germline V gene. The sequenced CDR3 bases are TGTGCCAGCAGCTTCGGGACAGGGAATTCACCG. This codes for CASSFGTGNSP. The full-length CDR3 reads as CASSFGTGNSPLFF. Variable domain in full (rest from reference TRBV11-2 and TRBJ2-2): EAGVAQSPRYKIIEKRQSVAFWCNPISGHATLYWYQQILGQGPKLLIQFQNNGVVDDSQLPKDRFSAERLKGVDSTLKIQPAKLEDSAVYLCASSFGTGNSPLFFGEGSRLTVL.

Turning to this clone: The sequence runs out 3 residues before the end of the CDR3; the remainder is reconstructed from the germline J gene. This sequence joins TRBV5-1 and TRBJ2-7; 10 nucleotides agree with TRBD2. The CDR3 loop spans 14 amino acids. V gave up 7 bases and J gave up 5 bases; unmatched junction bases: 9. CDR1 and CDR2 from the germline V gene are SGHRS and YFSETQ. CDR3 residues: CASGNGLAGDEQYF. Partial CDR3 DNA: TGCGCCAGCGGAAATGGGCTAGCGGGAGACGAG.

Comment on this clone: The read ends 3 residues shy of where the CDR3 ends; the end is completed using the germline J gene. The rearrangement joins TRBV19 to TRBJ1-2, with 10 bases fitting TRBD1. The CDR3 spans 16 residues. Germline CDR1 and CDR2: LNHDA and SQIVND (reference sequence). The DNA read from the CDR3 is TGTGCCAGTAGTCCCTGGGGACAGGGGCACTCCTACGAC. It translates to CASSPWGQGHSYD. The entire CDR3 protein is CASSPWGQGHSYDYTF.

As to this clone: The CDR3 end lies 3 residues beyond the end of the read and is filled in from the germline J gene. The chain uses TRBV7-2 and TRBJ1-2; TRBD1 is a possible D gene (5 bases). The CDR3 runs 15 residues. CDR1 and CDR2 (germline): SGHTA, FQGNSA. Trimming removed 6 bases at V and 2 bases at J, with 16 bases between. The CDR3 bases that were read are TGTGCCAGCAGTTTTAGAGTCACAGGAAACTATGGC. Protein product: CASSFRVTGNYG. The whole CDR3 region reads CASSFRVTGNYGYTF.

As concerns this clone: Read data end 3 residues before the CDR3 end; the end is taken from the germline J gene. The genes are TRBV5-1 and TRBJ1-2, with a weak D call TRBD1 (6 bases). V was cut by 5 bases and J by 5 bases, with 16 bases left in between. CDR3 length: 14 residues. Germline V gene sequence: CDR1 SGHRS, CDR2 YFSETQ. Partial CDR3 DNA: TGCGCCAGCAGGTACAGGGAGCTAGAGTATGGC. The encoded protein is CASRYRELEYG. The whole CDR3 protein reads CASRYRELEYGYTF.